Included here is one T cell receptor (beta chain) sequence, with context. Its antigen is unknown. This record belongs to a study of response to subunit inactivated influenza vaccine. Findings of the study overall: Researchers suggested that each seasonal influenza vaccination recruits few new T cells.

Each CDR3 protein is one row after TCRdb ran MiXCR on the RT-PCR reads. Counted here are roughly 500,000 distinct CDR3 sequences, approximately 15% occurring once; the ten biggest clones make up roughly 3.1%. Germline V CDR1 and CDR2: DFQATT, SNEGSKA (reference sequence). CDR3 size: 14 residues. V lost 3 bases to trimming and J lost 4 bases; unmatched junction nucleotides: 7. The TCR sequence derives from a man between 50 and 69 years old who received an inactivated influenza vaccine. The specimen comprised CD4+ T cells sorted from PBMCs, sampled about 23 months after vaccination. This chain uses TRBV20-1 with TRBJ2-3; TRBD2 aligns across 7 bases. CDR3 sequence: CSASSTSRADTQYF. In nucleotides, the CDR3 is TGCAGTGCTAGCTCGACTAGCCGTGCAGATACGCAGTATTTT.